These T cell receptor beta chains were read from a single sample in a study of CD8+ T cells in alopecia areata. TCRdb's table, derived via immunoSEQ multiplex PCR, lists solely in-frame clones and lacks some. The sample contains about 290,000 clones, 58% of which appear only once. This specimen was CD4+ T cells sorted from blood, taken at week 24, from a patient treated with tofacitinib. The receptors here all came from a human donor with alopecia areata. Both conserved end residues are part of each CDR3. Each record gives: V gene, J gene, clone size, D gene, CDR3 DNA, CDR3 protein. The D gene is left open where the match is weak. Expanded clones are given a class, and other clones once, few, many or no size at all.

V gene: TRBV5-1
J gene: TRBJ1-4
clone size: .
D gene: .
CDR3 DNA: TGCGCCAGCAGCTTGGGGCCTAATGAAAAACTGTTTTTT
CDR3 protein: CASSLGPNEKLFF

V gene: TRBV4-3
J gene: TRBJ1-2
clone size: .
D gene: TRBD1
CDR3 DNA: TGCGCCAGCAGCCAAGATGGGGGGACAGGGTTCAACGGCTACACCTTC
CDR3 protein: CASSQDGGTGFNGYTF

V gene: TRBV29-1
J gene: TRBJ2-7
clone size: .
D gene: .
CDR3 DNA: TGCAGCGTGCGAGGGGGATACGAGCAGTACTTC
CDR3 protein: CSVRGGYEQYF

V gene: TRBV4-1
J gene: TRBJ1-5
clone size: .
D gene: TRBD1
CDR3 DNA: TGCGCCAGCAGCCAAGGAGACAGGGCGGGACAGCCCCAGCATTTT
CDR3 protein: CASSQGDRAGQPQHF

V gene: TRBV15
J gene: TRBJ1-2
clone size: .
D gene: .
CDR3 DNA: TGTGCCACCATCGACCCCACAAACACTAACTATGGCTACACCTTC
CDR3 protein: CATIDPTNTNYGYTF

V gene: TRBV6-6
J gene: TRBJ1-2
clone size: few
D gene: .
CDR3 DNA: TGTGCCAGCAGTTACGGGATTGATGGCTACACCTTC
CDR3 protein: CASSYGIDGYTF

V gene: TRBV27
J gene: TRBJ2-3
clone size: .
D gene: .
CDR3 DNA: TGTGCCAGCAGTTTAAGGCCAGACACAGATACGCAGTATTTT
CDR3 protein: CASSLRPDTDTQYF

V gene: TRBV5-1
J gene: TRBJ2-3
clone size: .
D gene: TRBD2
CDR3 DNA: TGCGCCAGCAGCCTCCGGACTAGCGGGGGGGCAGATACGCAGTATTTT
CDR3 protein: CASSLRTSGGADTQYF

V gene: TRBV30
J gene: TRBJ2-5
clone size: .
D gene: TRBD1
CDR3 DNA: TGTGCCTGGAGTGGACAGGGACAATACCAAGAGACCCAGTACTTC
CDR3 protein: CAWSGQGQYQETQYF

V gene: TRBV7-8
J gene: TRBJ1-5
clone size: .
D gene: TRBD1
CDR3 DNA: TGTGCCAGCAGCCCTAGGGACAGTCCCAATCAGCCCCAGCATTTT
CDR3 protein: CASSPRDSPNQPQHF

V gene: TRBV4-2
J gene: TRBJ2-3
clone size: .
D gene: TRBD2
CDR3 DNA: TGTGCCAGCAGCCATGGGGCTAGCGGGGGTAGCACAGATACGCAGTATTTT
CDR3 protein: CASSHGASGGSTDTQYF

V gene: TRBV15
J gene: TRBJ1-5
clone size: .
D gene: .
CDR3 DNA: TGTGCCACCAGCATTGGCATGAATAGCAATCAGCCCCAGCATTTT
CDR3 protein: CATSIGMNSNQPQHF

V gene: TRBV30
J gene: TRBJ2-5
clone size: .
D gene: .
CDR3 DNA: TGTGCCTGGAGTGTTGCCAGGCAAGAGACCCAGTACTTC
CDR3 protein: CAWSVARQETQYF

V gene: TRBV4-3
J gene: TRBJ1-1
clone size: .
D gene: .
CDR3 DNA: TGCGCCAGCAGCCCAGCTGGGTGGAACACTGAAGCTTTCTTT
CDR3 protein: CASSPAGWNTEAFF

V gene: TRBV2
J gene: TRBJ2-3
clone size: .
D gene: .
CDR3 DNA: TGTGCCAGCAGGAAACGCCCCGCGAGCCTAGCATTAGATACGCAGTATTTT
CDR3 protein: CASRKRPASLALDTQYF

V gene: TRBV15
J gene: TRBJ2-7
clone size: .
D gene: TRBD2
CDR3 DNA: TGTGCCACCAGCTCCCCCGGGGGGTTCTCCTACGAGCAGTACTTC
CDR3 protein: CATSSPGGFSYEQYF

V gene: TRBV4-1
J gene: TRBJ1-1
clone size: .
D gene: .
CDR3 DNA: TGCGCCAGCAGCCCCCACCCAGGGGACACTGAAGCTTTCTTT
CDR3 protein: CASSPHPGDTEAFF

V gene: TRBV5-1
J gene: TRBJ2-3
clone size: .
D gene: .
CDR3 DNA: TGCGCCAGCAGCAGGGAGGAAGATACGCAGTATTTT
CDR3 protein: CASSREEDTQYF

V gene: TRBV7-2
J gene: TRBJ1-2
clone size: .
D gene: TRBD1
CDR3 DNA: TGTGCCAGCAGCTCGAACAGGGGGCAGGGCTATGGCTACACCTTC
CDR3 protein: CASSSNRGQGYGYTF

V gene: TRBV5-4
J gene: TRBJ2-2
clone size: .
D gene: .
CDR3 DNA: TGTGCCAGCAGCCCAGGGCCCGGCGACACCGGGGAGCTGTTTTTT
CDR3 protein: CASSPGPGDTGELFF

V gene: TRBV30
J gene: TRBJ2-3
clone size: .
D gene: .
CDR3 DNA: TGTGCCTGCATGCCCCTCCGTCGCACAGATACGCAGTATTTT
CDR3 protein: CACMPLRRTDTQYF

V gene: TRBV29-1
J gene: TRBJ2-5
clone size: .
D gene: TRBD1
CDR3 DNA: TGCAGCGTTGATTGGACAGGGTTGCAAGAGACCCAGTACTTC
CDR3 protein: CSVDWTGLQETQYF

V gene: TRBV30
J gene: TRBJ2-3
clone size: .
D gene: TRBD2
CDR3 DNA: TGTGCCTGGAGGGTTACGTACGGGGGGGCGTCAGATACGCAGTATTTT
CDR3 protein: CAWRVTYGGASDTQYF

V gene: TRBV25-1
J gene: TRBJ1-5
clone size: .
D gene: .
CDR3 DNA: TGTGCCAGCAGTGAATGGGGCCAGGTAGGTCAGCCCCAGCATTTT
CDR3 protein: CASSEWGQVGQPQHF

V gene: TRBV7-2
J gene: TRBJ2-1
clone size: .
D gene: TRBD1
CDR3 DNA: TGTGCCAGCAGCGTGGGACAGTCGTCTTACAATGAGCAGTTCTTC
CDR3 protein: CASSVGQSSYNEQFF

V gene: TRBV5-1
J gene: TRBJ2-7
clone size: .
D gene: .
CDR3 DNA: TGCGCCAGCAGCTTGGGACAGGCGAAAGGGGCCTACGAGCAGTACTTC
CDR3 protein: CASSLGQAKGAYEQYF

V gene: TRBV7-2
J gene: TRBJ2-1
clone size: .
D gene: TRBD1
CDR3 DNA: TGTGCCAGCAGTGCTACAGGGGCTGTAAGCTACAATGAGCAGTTCTTC
CDR3 protein: CASSATGAVSYNEQFF

V gene: TRBV30
J gene: TRBJ1-6
clone size: .
D gene: TRBD1
CDR3 DNA: TGTGCCTGGAGTCAGGGACAGGGGAATAATTCACCCCTCCACTTT
CDR3 protein: CAWSQGQGNNSPLHF

V gene: TRBV20-1
J gene: TRBJ2-1
clone size: .
D gene: .
CDR3 DNA: TGCAGTGCTAGTTTACGTGATGAGCAGTTCTTC
CDR3 protein: CSASLRDEQFF

V gene: TRBV30
J gene: TRBJ2-7
clone size: .
D gene: TRBD1
CDR3 DNA: TGTGCCTGGAGAGGGGGCAAGGATTACGAGCAGTACTTC
CDR3 protein: CAWRGGKDYEQYF

V gene: TRBV18
J gene: TRBJ2-1
clone size: .
D gene: TRBD2
CDR3 DNA: TGTGCCAGCTCTCCCGGGGGGGTCGTGTACAATGAGCAGTTCTTC
CDR3 protein: CASSPGGVVYNEQFF

V gene: TRBV7-9
J gene: TRBJ1-2
clone size: .
D gene: .
CDR3 DNA: TGTGCCAGCAGCCCACCGGACAGCGTGGGAGGCTACACCTTC
CDR3 protein: CASSPPDSVGGYTF

V gene: TRBV23-1
J gene: TRBJ2-3
clone size: few
D gene: TRBD1
CDR3 DNA: TGCGCCAGCAGTCCTCAAAACCGGGACAGGGGAAGATTAGGCGCAGATACGCAGTATTTT
CDR3 protein: CASSPQNRDRGRLGADTQYF

V gene: TRBV5-5
J gene: TRBJ2-5
clone size: few
D gene: .
CDR3 DNA: TGTGCCAGCAGCCCCGGGGGACGATGGGAGACCCAGTACTTC
CDR3 protein: CASSPGGRWETQYF

V gene: TRBV29-1
J gene: TRBJ2-7
clone size: .
D gene: TRBD2
CDR3 DNA: TGCAGCGTCGCCGGACTAGCGGATAAGAGCTCCTACGAGCAGTACTTC
CDR3 protein: CSVAGLADKSSYEQYF

V gene: TRBV4-1
J gene: TRBJ2-1
clone size: few
D gene: .
CDR3 DNA: TGCGCCAGCAGCCACCTAATGAGACTAGGGGCCTATGAGCAGTTCTTC
CDR3 protein: CASSHLMRLGAYEQFF

V gene: TRBV5-4
J gene: TRBJ2-5
clone size: .
D gene: TRBD2
CDR3 DNA: TGTGCCAGCAGACGGACTAGCGGGGGACAAGAGACCCAGTACTTC
CDR3 protein: CASRRTSGGQETQYF

V gene: TRBV30
J gene: TRBJ1-6
clone size: once
D gene: .
CDR3 DNA: TGTGCCTGGAGTGACGGTCAGAACAATTCACCCCTCCACTTT
CDR3 protein: CAWSDGQNNSPLHF

V gene: TRBV10-3
J gene: TRBJ1-1
clone size: once
D gene: .
CDR3 DNA: TGTGCCATCAGTGGGGGGGCAGGGCCTGAAGCTTTCTTT
CDR3 protein: CAISGGAGPEAFF

V gene: TRBV4-2
J gene: TRBJ2-7
clone size: .
D gene: .
CDR3 DNA: TGTGCCAGCAGCCAAGGTCACTACGAGCAGTACTTC
CDR3 protein: CASSQGHYEQYF

V gene: TRBV7-2
J gene: TRBJ2-3
clone size: .
D gene: TRBD1
CDR3 DNA: TGTGCCAGCAGCCCAGCAGGGGGCTTTAGGTCAGATACGCAGTATTTT
CDR3 protein: CASSPAGGFRSDTQYF

V gene: TRBV30
J gene: TRBJ1-2
clone size: .
D gene: .
CDR3 DNA: TGTGCCTGGAGTAACAACTATGGCTACACCTTC
CDR3 protein: CAWSNNYGYTF

V gene: TRBV10-3
J gene: TRBJ1-2
clone size: few
D gene: .
CDR3 DNA: TGTGCCATCAGGGATTCGACAGCCGACTATGGCTACACCTTC
CDR3 protein: CAIRDSTADYGYTF

V gene: TRBV4-3
J gene: TRBJ2-1
clone size: .
D gene: TRBD2
CDR3 DNA: TGCGCCAGCAGCCAAGAATATAGCGGGGGGGCCGGGCAGTTCTTC
CDR3 protein: CASSQEYSGGAGQFF

V gene: TRBV12-5
J gene: TRBJ1-3
clone size: .
D gene: .
CDR3 DNA: TGTGCTAGTGGGGGAAACACCATATATTTT
CDR3 protein: CASGGNTIYF

V gene: TRBV7-2
J gene: TRBJ1-2
clone size: once
D gene: TRBD1
CDR3 DNA: TGTGCCAGCAGCTCTCCCGACAGGGTGGACTATGGCTACACCTTC
CDR3 protein: CASSSPDRVDYGYTF

V gene: TRBV7-9
J gene: TRBJ2-5
clone size: .
D gene: .
CDR3 DNA: TGTGCCAGCAGCTTAGCTCCGGGCCAGGAGACCCAGTACTTC
CDR3 protein: CASSLAPGQETQYF

V gene: TRBV5-1
J gene: TRBJ2-3
clone size: few
D gene: TRBD1
CDR3 DNA: TGCGCCAGCAGCTTGGAGGGACAGGGGGCGGATACGCAGTATTTT
CDR3 protein: CASSLEGQGADTQYF

V gene: TRBV30
J gene: TRBJ1-5
clone size: .
D gene: .
CDR3 DNA: TGTGCCTGGAGTGCCCCGGGCAGCCTCAATCAGCCCCAGCATTTT
CDR3 protein: CAWSAPGSLNQPQHF

V gene: TRBV29-1
J gene: TRBJ2-7
clone size: once
D gene: .
CDR3 DNA: TGCAGCGTCAAGGGGACTGGCTTATACGAGCAGTACTTC
CDR3 protein: CSVKGTGLYEQYF

V gene: TRBV4-2
J gene: TRBJ2-3
clone size: few
D gene: TRBD2
CDR3 DNA: TGTGCCAGCAGCCAAGATGGGACCCTAGCGGGGGGTGCAGATACGCAGTATTTT
CDR3 protein: CASSQDGTLAGGADTQYF

V gene: TRBV9
J gene: TRBJ2-7
clone size: .
D gene: .
CDR3 DNA: TGTGCCAGCAGCGTAGATGGAGGGTCCCTCGGTGCGCGAGAGCAGTACTTC
CDR3 protein: CASSVDGGSLGAREQYF

V gene: TRBV7-9
J gene: TRBJ2-5
clone size: .
D gene: .
CDR3 DNA: TGTGCCAGCAGCTCCCAGGGGGGCGGAACTATACAAGAGACCCAGTACTTC
CDR3 protein: CASSSQGGGTIQETQYF

V gene: TRBV11-1
J gene: TRBJ2-7
clone size: .
D gene: .
CDR3 DNA: TGTGCCAGCAGGCCCGGAGCGGGGACAGTTCACTACGAGCAGTACTTC
CDR3 protein: CASRPGAGTVHYEQYF

V gene: TRBV29-1
J gene: TRBJ1-2
clone size: once
D gene: .
CDR3 DNA: TGCAGCGCTACACCAGGGCCGGGGGGCTACACCTTC
CDR3 protein: CSATPGPGGYTF

V gene: TRBV2
J gene: TRBJ2-3
clone size: .
D gene: .
CDR3 DNA: TGTGCCAGCAGTGAAAGGGCGGATACGCAGTATTTT
CDR3 protein: CASSERADTQYF

V gene: TRBV10-3
J gene: TRBJ1-1
clone size: .
D gene: .
CDR3 DNA: TGTGCCATCAGACAGGAGAACACTGAAGCTTTCTTT
CDR3 protein: CAIRQENTEAFF

V gene: TRBV18
J gene: TRBJ2-1
clone size: .
D gene: .
CDR3 DNA: TGTGCCAGCTCACCACGAGGCCATGAGCAGTTCTTC
CDR3 protein: CASSPRGHEQFF

V gene: TRBV5-1
J gene: TRBJ2-3
clone size: .
D gene: .
CDR3 DNA: TGCGCCAGCAGCTTGGCCAGCGGGCTAACCACAGATACGCAGTATTTT
CDR3 protein: CASSLASGLTTDTQYF